The clone carrying this TCR beta chain was detected a few times. Its antigen is still unknown. Sequencing of cultured CD4+ T cell DNA used the Oncomine TCR Beta short-read assay. TCRdb used MiXCR to reprocess the PCR reads, holding one entry per CDR3 protein. The sample yields around 5,000 distinct CDR3 sequences, around 47% seen once. Described treatment: approximately nine-day PBMC culture with coronavirus spike peptide pools or control peptides (ViraFEST assay). After expanding antigen-specific T cells with peptide pools, ViraFEST sequenced their TCRs. CDR3 length equals 12 residues. V was cut by 5 bases and J by 3 bases, with 11 bases left in between. Per germline, CDR1 GTSNPN and CDR2 SVGIG (reference sequence). The source of the sample is a study of vaccination and CD4 T cells after COVID-19. Study overall: The convalescents comprised six males and four females, two of them Hispanic.

The sample consisted of CD4+ T cells from blood, cultured in vitro, taken after SARS-CoV-2 vaccination. V and J are TRBV30 and TRBJ2-7; D not resolved. This TCR derives from a human donor who had recovered from COVID-19. This chain's CDR3 is CAWGTVGYEQYF. DNA of the CDR3: TGTGCCTGGGGAACGGTGGGCTACGAGCAGTACTTC. Filled out from reference TRBV30 and TRBJ2-7, the complete variable domain reads SQTIHQWPATLVQPVGSPLSLECTVEGTSNPNLYWYRQAAGRGLQLLFYSVGIGQISSEVPQNLSASRPQDRQFILSSKKLLLSDSGFYLCAWGTVGYEQYFGPGTRLTVT.